Listed below are T cell receptor beta chains from one sample, sequenced in a study of blood T cell repertoires in COVID-19. Generated by immunoSEQ multiplex PCR, the TCRdb table keeps only in-frame clones and is missing some. The sample carries 9,500 to 15,000 clones, over 60% recorded once. The sample comprised peripheral blood. Source of these receptors: a man in his 60s with COVID-19, enrolled during active disease. Both conserved end residues are part of each CDR3. D genes are given only for firm matches. Clone size is given for some rows only: seen once, a few or many times, or a class if the clone is expanded.

d_gene	abundance	v_gene	j_gene	CDR3aa	CDR3nt
.	.	TRBV19	TRBJ2-5	CASSIGRESQETQYF	TGTGCCAGTAGTATTGGCCGGGAGTCACAAGAGACCCAGTACTTC
TRBD2	few	TRBV9	TRBJ2-1	CASSVGGLVPWSSYNEQFF	TGTGCCAGCAGCGTAGGTGGACTAGTCCCCTGGAGCTCCTACAATGAGCAGTTCTTC
TRBD1	.	TRBV7-9	TRBJ1-2	CASSRRDRENYGYTF	TGTGCCAGCAGCCGCCGGGACAGGGAAAACTATGGCTACACCTTC
.	.	TRBV3-1/TRBV3-2	TRBJ2-1	CASSQDPRTYNEQFF	TGTGCCAGCAGCCAAGACCCTAGAACCTACAATGAGCAGTTCTTC
.	once	TRBV19	TRBJ2-2	CASSADTRWGGELFF	TGTGCCAGTAGTGCGGACACCCGATGGGGCGGGGAGCTGTTTTTT
.	.	TRBV5-1	TRBJ1-4	CASSFRQVEANEKLFF	TGCGCCAGCAGCTTTAGGCAGGTGGAGGCTAATGAAAAACTGTTTTTT
.	.	TRBV6-5	TRBJ1-5	CASSYELNQPQHF	TGTGCCAGCAGTTACGAACTAAATCAGCCCCAGCATTTT
.	.	TRBV27	TRBJ1-1	CASRRQLNTEAFF	TGTGCCAGCCGCCGACAGCTGAACACTGAAGCTTTCTTT
.	once	TRBV3-1/TRBV3-2	TRBJ1-4	CASSPSSGREKLFF	TGTGCCAGCAGCCCGTCCTCGGGGAGGGAAAAACTGTTTTTT
.	.	TRBV28	TRBJ1-2	CASSLRNYGYTF	TGTGCCAGCAGCCTCCGTAACTATGGCTACACCTTC
.	.	TRBV9	TRBJ1-1	CASSLLTGPDTEAFF	TGTGCCAGCAGTCTTCTCACAGGGCCGGACACTGAAGCTTTCTTT
.	.	TRBV12-5	TRBJ2-3	CASGLGSGRDTQYF	TGTGCTAGTGGTTTGGGGTCAGGGAGGGATACGCAGTATTTT
TRBD2	.	TRBV7-2	TRBJ2-3	CASRYSGATDTQYF	TGTGCCAGCAGGTATAGCGGGGCCACAGATACGCAGTATTTT
TRBD1	.	TRBV4-2	TRBJ1-3	CASSHRDRVSGNTIYF	TGTGCCAGCAGCCATAGGGACAGGGTATCTGGAAACACCATATATTTT
.	.	TRBV9	TRBJ1-2	CASSPRALQTYGYTF	TGTGCCAGCAGCCCGCGGGCCCTACAGACCTATGGCTACACCTTC
TRBD2	.	TRBV4-1	TRBJ2-1	CASSPKEAGGPLNEQFF	TGCGCCAGCAGCCCCAAGGAAGCGGGAGGGCCGCTCAATGAGCAGTTCTTC
TRBD1	.	TRBV29-1	TRBJ1-5	CSVGTGISQPQHF	TGCAGCGTGGGGACAGGGATCAGTCAGCCCCAGCATTTT
TRBD1	.	TRBV7-2	TRBJ2-1	CASSLRQGHNEQFF	TGTGCCAGCAGCTTGCGACAGGGGCACAATGAGCAGTTCTTC
TRBD2	once	TRBV5-1	TRBJ2-3	CASSLVGSGGRTDTQYF	TGCGCCAGCAGCTTGGTTGGTAGCGGGGGACGCACAGATACGCAGTATTTT
TRBD1	once	TRBV18	TRBJ1-3	CASSPGQGGNTIYF	TGTGCCAGCTCGCCAGGACAGGGAGGAAACACCATATATTTT
.	.	TRBV5-1	TRBJ2-5	CASSLGVLGETQYF	TGCGCCAGCAGCCTAGGGGTATTGGGAGAGACCCAGTACTTC
.	.	TRBV30	TRBJ1-2	CAWSLLNYGYTF	TGTGCCTGGAGTCTCTTGAACTATGGCTACACCTTC
.	.	TRBV7-2	TRBJ1-2	CASSSLEGIYGYTF	TGTGCCAGCAGCTCCCTAGAGGGTATCTATGGCTACACCTTC
.	.	TRBV12-3/TRBV12-4	TRBJ1-1	CASSSGLGTEAFF	TGTGCCAGCAGTTCCGGACTGGGGACTGAAGCTTTCTTT
TRBD2	.	TRBV6-6	TRBJ2-1	CASSSALAAYNEQFF	TGTGCCAGCAGCTCAGCGCTAGCGGCTTACAATGAGCAGTTCTTC
TRBD1	few	TRBV11-1	TRBJ1-1	CASSRNRGSTEAFF	TGTGCCAGCAGCCGGAACAGGGGTAGCACTGAAGCTTTCTTT
.	.	TRBV27	TRBJ2-1	CASSSRGTYNEQFF	TGTGCCAGCAGTTCCAGGGGCACCTACAATGAGCAGTTCTTC
TRBD2	medium-sized	TRBV19	TRBJ2-1	CASSTGLAYEQFF	TGTGCCAGTAGCACTGGACTAGCGTACGAGCAGTTCTTC
.	.	TRBV18	TRBJ2-1	CASSLGHPDYNEQFF	TGTGCCAGCTCACTGGGACATCCTGACTACAATGAGCAGTTCTTC
.	.	TRBV7-2	TRBJ2-7	CASGGRGGHEQYF	TGTGCCAGCGGCGGACGGGGAGGACACGAGCAGTACTTC
TRBD1	.	TRBV25-1	TRBJ2-3	CARGDRARNTQYF	TGTGCCAGGGGTGACAGGGCAAGAAATACGCAGTATTTT
TRBD1	.	TRBV27	TRBJ1-4	CASSSDRAGKLFF	TGTGCCAGCAGTTCCGACAGGGCGGGAAAACTGTTTTTT
TRBD2	once	TRBV11-2	TRBJ2-1	CASSLYLAGAYNEQFF	TGTGCCAGCAGCTTATATCTAGCGGGGGCCTACAATGAGCAGTTCTTC
.	few	TRBV24-1	TRBJ2-6	CATSPEGSGANVLTF	TGTGCCACCAGTCCCGAGGGATCTGGGGCCAACGTCCTGACTTTC
.	.	TRBV14	TRBJ1-4	CASSPAGLVWEKLFF	TGTGCCAGCAGCCCTGCGGGTCTAGTATGGGAAAAACTGTTTTTT
.	.	TRBV3-1/TRBV3-2	TRBJ1-1	CASSFTGVTEAFF	TGTGCCAGCAGTTTCACAGGTGTCACTGAAGCTTTCTTT
.	.	TRBV10-1	TRBJ1-6	CASKITGSTYNSPLHF	TGCGCCAGCAAGATCACAGGGAGCACCTATAATTCACCCCTCCACTTT
TRBD1	.	TRBV2	TRBJ2-4	CASSERWTGRNIQYF	TGTGCCAGCAGTGAAAGGTGGACAGGGAGAAACATTCAGTACTTC
.	once	TRBV3-1/TRBV3-2	TRBJ1-1	CASSHGDRKAFF	TGTGCCAGCAGCCACGGAGACAGAAAAGCTTTCTTT
.	.	TRBV5-4	TRBJ2-3	CASSLGANGRGTQYF	TGTGCCAGCAGCTTGGGAGCCAACGGGAGAGGTACGCAGTATTTT